This TCR beta chain was identified during a study of OX40 agonist ivuxolimab in advanced cancers. Whole-study context: The patients' treatment was ivuxolimab, an agonistic anti-OX40 (CD134) antibody. Past anti-PD-1, anti-PD-L1 or anti-CTLA-4 therapy was accepted, and 40% had received some.

Study-level findings and limits: Determination of antigen specificity was not performed for the expanded peripheral T cells. The study found that CD8+ T cells averaged more expanded clones than CD4+.

Turning to this clone: Its target is unknown.

The V gene's germline CDR1 is MDHEN and CDR2 SYDVKM. The CDR3 is 14 residues long. V was clipped by 11 bases and J by 9 bases; unmatched bases: 13. The repertoire was sequenced with immunoSEQ multiplex PCR; TCRdb's copy has only in-frame clones and lacks some. The sample has about 79,000 clones; around 82% are singletons. The receptor's source is an adult with an advanced solid tumor such as melanoma, head and neck, liver or kidney cancer. Sequences were derived from CD4+ or CD8+ T cells sorted from blood, sampled in a trial of the OX40 agonist ivuxolimab. The rearrangement uses TRBV28 and TRBJ1-6; 7 bases agree with TRBD1. CDR3: CAGSQGWASSPLHF. The DNA of the CDR3 is TGTGCCGGCTCACAGGGGTGGGCCTCTTCACCCCTCCACTTT.